Listed here are 6 T cell receptor beta chains from one sample, sequenced in a study of blood T cell repertoires in COVID-19 (dated by TCRdb to about 2020). The library came from the immunoSEQ multiplex PCR assay. TCRdb's version of the immuneACCESS table is confined to in-frame rearrangements and falls short of the full clone set. An unresolved V gene accounts for under half of the shortfall where checked; the remainder is of unknown origin. This sample lists 100,000 to 150,000 clones; approximately 74% were detected once. The top ten clones comprise more than 5.5% of the sample. Specimen: peripheral blood. The origin of the receptors is a man in his sixties with acute or convalescent COVID-19.

This clone was seen only once. This chain joins TRBV7-9 and TRBJ1-2; D call uncertain. Germline assignment: CDR1 SEHNR and CDR2 FQNEAQ (reference sequence). The CDR3 consists of 13 residues. Between the trimmed V and J ends, which lost 0 bases and 8 bases, there was a span of 10 bases. The CDR3 DNA follows: TGTGCCAGCAGCTTAGCGGGAGTTAACGGCTACACCTTC. Translated, it gives CASSLAGVNGYTF.

The gene calls are TRBV6-5 and TRBJ1-5; TRBD1 aligns across 8 bases. The CDR3 spans 16 residues. Germline CDR1 is MNHEY and CDR2 is SVGAGI. The trim removed 4 bases at V and 1 base at J, leaving 6 bases unmatched. The CDR3 sequence is CASSSPRQGSNQPQHF. The CDR3 DNA reads TGTGCCAGCAGTTCCCCTCGACAGGGGAGCAATCAGCCCCAGCATTTT.

The chain uses TRBV10-2 and TRBJ1-1; a weak D match, TRBD1 (5 bases). Germline V CDR1 and CDR2: WSHSY, SAAADI. V gave up 2 bases and J gave up 5 bases, with 12 bases separating them. The CDR3 loop spans 14 amino acids. The CDR3 DNA follows: TGCGCCAGCAGTGAGGGGGGAGGAGAGACTGAAGCTTTCTTT. It codes for CASSEGGGETEAFF.

The rearrangement joins TRBV5-1 to TRBJ2-5; TRBD2 matches at 9 bases. Germline CDR1 reads SGHRS; CDR2 reads YFSETQ. The CDR3 runs to 16 residues. After removal of 5 bases from V and 2 bases from J, the junction contained 10 bases not matched to a gene. DNA of the CDR3: TGCGCCAGCAGGTTATCCGGGAGCGGGGGGCAAGAGACCCAGTACTTC. Amino acids: CASRLSGSGGQETQYF.

V and J are TRBV19 and TRBJ2-1, with unresolved D. The germline gives CDR1 LNHDA, CDR2 SQIVND (reference sequence). Trimming stripped 6 bases from V and 7 bases from J, with 7 bases between. The CDR3 consists of 11 residues. The CDR3 spells CASRAWNEQFF. For the CDR3, the DNA is TGTGCCAGTAGAGCATGGAATGAGCAGTTCTTC. The full variable domain, with the rest looked up from reference TRBV19 and TRBJ2-1, is DGGITQSPKYLFRKEGQNVTLSCEQNLNHDAMYWYRQDPGQGLRLIYYSQIVNDFQKGDIAEGYSVSREKKESFPLTVTSAQKNPTAFYLCASRAWNEQFFGPGTRLTVL.

This clone was counted once. This sequence joins TRBV28 and TRBJ2-3; D perhaps matches TRBD2 (6 bases). CDR3 length equals 14 residues. V was clipped by 7 bases and J by 2 bases, with 13 bases between them. Germline CDR1 reads MDHEN; CDR2 reads SYDVKM. The CDR3 reads CASNLGGTTDTQYF. The CDR3 region has the DNA TGTGCCAGCAACCTGGGGGGAACCACAGATACGCAGTATTTT.